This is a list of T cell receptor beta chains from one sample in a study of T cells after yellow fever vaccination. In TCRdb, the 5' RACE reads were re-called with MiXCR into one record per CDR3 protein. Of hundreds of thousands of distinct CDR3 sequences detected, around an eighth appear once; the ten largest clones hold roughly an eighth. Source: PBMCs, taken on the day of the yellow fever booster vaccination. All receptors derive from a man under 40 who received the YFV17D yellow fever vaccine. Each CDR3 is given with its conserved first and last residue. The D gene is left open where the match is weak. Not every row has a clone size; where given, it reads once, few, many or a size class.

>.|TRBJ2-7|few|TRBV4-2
CASSRDANYEQYF
TGTGCCAGCAGCCGTGACGCGAACTACGAGCAGTACTTC
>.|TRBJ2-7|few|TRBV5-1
CASSFYEGPSYEQYF
TGCGCCAGCAGCTTTTATGAAGGACCATCCTACGAGCAGTACTTC
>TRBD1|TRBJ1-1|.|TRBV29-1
CSVVGTVNTEAFF
TGCAGCGTAGTGGGGACAGTGAACACTGAAGCTTTCTTT
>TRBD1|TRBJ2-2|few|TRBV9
CASSPRQGPVGELFF
TGTGCCAGCAGCCCACGACAGGGTCCGGTGGGGGAGCTGTTTTTT
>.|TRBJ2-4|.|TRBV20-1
CSARLLLKNIQYF
TGCAGTGCTCGTCTACTTCTGAAAAACATTCAGTACTTC
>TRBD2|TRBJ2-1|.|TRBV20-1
CSATQLARPVYGQFF
TGCAGTGCCACGCAACTAGCGCGCCCCGTTTATGGGCAGTTCTTC
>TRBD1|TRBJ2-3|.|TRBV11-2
CASSSRDRGQADTQYF
TGTGCCAGCAGCTCACGGGACAGGGGGCAGGCAGATACGCAGTATTTT
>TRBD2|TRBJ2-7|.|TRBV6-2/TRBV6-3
CASSLRPGTSEYEQYF
TGTGCCAGCAGCCTGCGACCGGGGACTAGCGAGTACGAGCAGTACTTC
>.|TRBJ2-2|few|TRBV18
CASSPPGETGELFF
TGTGCCAGCTCACCACCAGGAGAAACCGGGGAGCTGTTTTTT
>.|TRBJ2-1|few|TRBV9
CASSVGGNRYNEQFF
TGTGCCAGCAGCGTAGGCGGGAACAGATACAATGAGCAGTTCTTC
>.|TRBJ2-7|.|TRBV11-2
CASSLDIGAPSYEQYF
TGTGCCAGCAGCTTAGATATTGGAGCCCCCTCCTACGAGCAGTACTTC
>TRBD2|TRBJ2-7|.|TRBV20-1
CSAMPLTGGFYEQYF
TGCAGTGCTATGCCCCTTACGGGAGGTTTTTACGAGCAGTACTTC
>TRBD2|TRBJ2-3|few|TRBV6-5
CASSYSSGRSTDTQYF
TGTGCCAGCAGTTACTCGAGCGGGAGAAGCACAGATACGCAGTATTTT
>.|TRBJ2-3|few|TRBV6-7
CAARGGDTQYF
TGTGCCGCCAGAGGGGGAGATACGCAGTATTTT
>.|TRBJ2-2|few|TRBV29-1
CSVLGGGRVTGELFF
TGCAGCGTCCTCGGGGGAGGCAGGGTCACCGGGGAGCTGTTTTTT
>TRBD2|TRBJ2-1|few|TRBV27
CASSPGGIGYNEQFF
TGTGCCAGCTCGCCGGGAGGGATAGGTTACAATGAGCAGTTCTTC
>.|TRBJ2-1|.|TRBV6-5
CASSSTPGANEQFF
TGTGCCAGCAGTTCCACCCCGGGGGCGAATGAGCAGTTCTTC
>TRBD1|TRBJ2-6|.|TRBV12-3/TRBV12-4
CASSQGALLSGANVLTF
TGTGCCAGCAGTCAGGGGGCACTACTCTCTGGGGCCAACGTCCTGACTTTC
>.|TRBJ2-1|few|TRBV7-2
CASSRRHNEQFF
TGTGCCAGCAGCCGCAGACACAATGAGCAGTTCTTC
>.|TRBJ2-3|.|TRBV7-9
CASKKGPTDTQYF
TGTGCCAGCAAGAAAGGGCCCACAGATACGCAGTATTTT
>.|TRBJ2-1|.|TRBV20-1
CSSERGNEQFF
TGCAGTTCAGAGAGGGGCAATGAGCAGTTCTTC
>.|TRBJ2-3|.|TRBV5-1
CASSFPAAGTDTQYF
TGCGCCAGCAGCTTCCCCGCGGCAGGCACAGATACGCAGTATTTT
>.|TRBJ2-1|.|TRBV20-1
CSAATTAGNEQFF
TGCAGTGCAGCCACAACGGCGGGAAATGAGCAGTTCTTC
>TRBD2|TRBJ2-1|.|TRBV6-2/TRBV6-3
CASSYLAGGPSNEQFF
TGTGCCAGCAGTTACTTAGCGGGAGGGCCTAGTAATGAGCAGTTCTTC
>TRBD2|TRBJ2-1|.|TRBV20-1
CSARDGQQLAEINEQFF
TGCAGTGCTAGAGATGGACAGCAACTAGCGGAGATTAATGAGCAGTTCTTC
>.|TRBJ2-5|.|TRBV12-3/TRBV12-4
CASSLTETRAKETQSF
TGTGCCAGCAGTTTGACAGAAACTCGCGCAAAAGAGACCCAGTCCTTC
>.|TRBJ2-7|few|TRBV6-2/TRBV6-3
CASSYPKAVFFTYEQYF
TGTGCCAGCAGTTACCCGAAGGCAGTTTTCTTCACCTACGAGCAGTACTTC
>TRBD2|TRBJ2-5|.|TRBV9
CASSVEGAGARETQYF
TGTGCCAGCAGCGTAGAGGGAGCGGGAGCGCGAGAGACCCAGTACTTC
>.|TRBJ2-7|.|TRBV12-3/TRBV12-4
CASSLRQGNYEQYF
TGTGCCAGCAGTTTAAGGCAGGGGAACTACGAGCAGTACTTC
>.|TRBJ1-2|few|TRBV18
CASSPPQGLSYGYTF
TGTGCCAGCTCCCCGCCCCAGGGGCTGAGCTATGGCTACACCTTC
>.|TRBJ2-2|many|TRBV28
CASSFWVTTGELFF
TGTGCCAGCAGTTTTTGGGTAACCACCGGGGAGCTGTTTTTT
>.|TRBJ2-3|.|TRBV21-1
CASSKVTSGFKGSTDTQYF
TGTGCCAGCAGCAAAGTAACTAGCGGATTTAAAGGAAGCACAGATACGCAGTATTTT
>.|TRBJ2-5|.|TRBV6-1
CASSSRDGLETQYF
TGTGCCAGCAGTAGTCGGGACGGACTAGAGACCCAGTACTTC
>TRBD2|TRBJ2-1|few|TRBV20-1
CSALGPAGGPVNNEQFF
TGCAGTGCTCTAGGGCCAGCGGGAGGGCCGGTCAACAATGAGCAGTTCTTC
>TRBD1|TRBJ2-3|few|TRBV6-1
CASSPDRAPMNTQYF
TGTGCCAGCAGCCCCGACAGGGCCCCCATGAATACGCAGTATTTT
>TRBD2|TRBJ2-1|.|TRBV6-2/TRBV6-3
CTSTTSGRRKLFF
TGTACCAGCACCACTAGCGGGAGAAGGAAACTCTTCTTC
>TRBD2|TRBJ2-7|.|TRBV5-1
CASSLEGSGIDEQYF
TGCGCCAGCAGCTTGGAGGGGAGCGGGATCGACGAGCAGTACTTC
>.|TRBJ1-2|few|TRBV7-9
CASSLAGASNYGYTF
TGTGCCAGCAGCTTAGCGGGGGCATCTAACTATGGCTACACCTTC
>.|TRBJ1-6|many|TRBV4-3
CASSQVLDRGNSPLHF
TGCGCCAGCAGCCAAGTTTTAGATCGGGGAAATTCACCCCTCCACTTT
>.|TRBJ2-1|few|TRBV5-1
CASSLGGTIRYNEQFF
TGCGCCAGCAGCTTAGGCGGGACGATCAGGTACAATGAGCAGTTCTTC
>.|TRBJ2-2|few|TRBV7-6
CASSRPGELFF
TGTGCCAGCAGTCGACCGGGGGAGCTGTTTTTT
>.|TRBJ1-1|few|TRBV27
CASSLGISTEAFF
TGTGCCAGCAGTTTAGGGATTAGCACTGAAGCTTTCTTT
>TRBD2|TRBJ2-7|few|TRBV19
CASSIVTSGTHEQYF
TGTGCCAGTAGTATCGTGACTAGCGGGACCCACGAGCAGTACTTC
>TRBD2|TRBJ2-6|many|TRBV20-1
CSAREGPGGGANVLTF
TGCAGTGCTAGAGAAGGGCCGGGAGGTGGGGCCAACGTCCTGACTTTC
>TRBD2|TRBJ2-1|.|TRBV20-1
CSAAPLAGDVEQFF
TGCAGTGCCGCTCCCCTAGCGGGAGATGTTGAGCAGTTCTTC
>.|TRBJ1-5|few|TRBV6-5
CASSSSGRGYQPQHF
TGTGCCAGCAGTTCCTCAGGGAGGGGGTATCAGCCCCAGCATTTT
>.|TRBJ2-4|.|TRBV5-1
CASSMIPQQAKNIQYF
TGCGCCAGCAGCATGATCCCGCAGCAAGCCAAAAACATTCAGTACTTC